This TCR beta chain was recorded in a study of blood T cells in healthy people across ages. General study points: Observed TCR beta diversity per million T cells went down as age went up. This fall followed a roughly linear course with age. Researchers deemed the diversity estimates from one million T cells underestimates.

For this clonotype: The antigen is unknown.

The second PCR ran about 6 to 12 cycles with a sample-barcoded 5' primer and J-beta primers. Every cDNA molecule carried a tag from a template-switch adaptor bearing 12 random nucleotides. In TCRdb, the 5' RACE reads were re-called with MiXCR into one record per CDR3 protein. Here the sample spans roughly 680,000 distinct CDR3 sequences, around 21% being singletons. The CDR3 runs 15 residues. Germline CDR1 is SNHLY and CDR2 is FYNNEI. Unmatched junction bases numbered 7, after V lost 6 bases and J lost 4 bases. Sequenced sample: blood. This receptor was identified in a man between 65 and 85 years old in good health. V usage is TRBV2 and J usage is TRBJ2-1; 9 nucleotides line up with TRBD2. CDR3 in amino acids: CASRLLAGTYNEQFF. The CDR3 nucleotides read TGTGCCAGCAGGTTGCTAGCGGGGACTTACAATGAGCAGTTCTTC.